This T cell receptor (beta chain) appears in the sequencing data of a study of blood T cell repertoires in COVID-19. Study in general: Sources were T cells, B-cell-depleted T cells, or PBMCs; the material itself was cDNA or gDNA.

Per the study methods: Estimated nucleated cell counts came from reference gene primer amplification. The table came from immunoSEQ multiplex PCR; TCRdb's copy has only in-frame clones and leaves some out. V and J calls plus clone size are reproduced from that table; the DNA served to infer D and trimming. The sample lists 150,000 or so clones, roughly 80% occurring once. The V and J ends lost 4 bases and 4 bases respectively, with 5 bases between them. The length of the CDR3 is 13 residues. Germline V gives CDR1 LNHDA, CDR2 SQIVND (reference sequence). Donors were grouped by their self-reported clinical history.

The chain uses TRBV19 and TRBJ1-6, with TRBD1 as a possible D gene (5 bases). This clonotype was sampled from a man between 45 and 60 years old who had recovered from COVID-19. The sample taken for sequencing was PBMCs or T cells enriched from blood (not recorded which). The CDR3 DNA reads TGTGCCAGTAGTACAGGGTATAATTCACCCCTCCACTTT. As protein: CASSTGYNSPLHF.